This T cell receptor beta chain originates from a study of T cell responses to AZD1222 COVID-19 vaccine. The CDR3 consists of 16 residues. Germline CDR1 reads KGHDR; CDR2 reads SFDVKD. V was pared by 3 bases and J by 3 bases, with 14 bases between. General observations from the study: Close to half of all spike-specific TCRs reportedly target regions of the variants that are unmutated.

A remark on this clone: The target antigen is unknown.

Profiled with immunoSEQ multiplex PCR; TCRdb holds only in-frame clones, not every one. The sample shows 110,000 to 150,000 clones, around nine tenths of them seen only once. The V gene is TRBV24-1, the J gene TRBJ2-1; TRBD1 is a possible D gene (6 bases). The origin of this receptor is an adult who received the AZD1222 COVID-19 vaccine. Specimen: peripheral blood, collected 28 days after the second AZD1222 dose. In nucleotides, the CDR3 is TGTGCCACCAGTGATCCAGGGGCAGCGGACTACAATGAGCAGTTCTTC. Residues: CATSDPGAADYNEQFF.